The T cell receptor (beta chain) described here comes from a study of blood T cell repertoires in COVID-19. Study summary: Samples of COVID-19 (acute and convalescent) were obtained from the United States, Italy and Spain. T cells, B-cell-depleted T cells, or PBMCs provided the cDNA or gDNA that served as material.

The germline V and J ends were trimmed by 3 bases and 3 bases, with 8 bases remaining between them. The CDR3 sequence is 14 residues long. Germline V gene lookup returns CDR1 SGHNT and CDR2 YENEEA. Authors' data handling: Cell counts per sample came from amplifying reference gene primers. TCRdb's table, derived via immunoSEQ multiplex PCR, lists solely in-frame clones and lacks some. From that table come the V and J calls and clone size; the DNA was used to work out D and trimming. The sample contains 250,000 to 300,000 clones, about 86% of which appear only once. Seattle cases were enrolled at active infection and followed longitudinally.

This clonotype was sampled from a woman between 65 and 79 years old with COVID-19, enrolled during active disease. The rearrangement links TRBV11-3 to TRBJ2-2; D might be TRBD1 (6 bases). The sequencing sample was made of peripheral blood. The CDR3 region is CASSLDRYTGELFF. CDR3 coding DNA: TGTGCCAGCAGCTTGGACAGATACACCGGGGAGCTGTTTTTT.